This T cell receptor beta chain was sequenced for a study of STAT5B mutations in CD4+ large granular lymphocyte leukemia. Across the study: Healthy donors showed HLA-associated enrichment of the CDR3 'QG' motif.

Authors' methods: Lowest detectable productive clonotype frequency was 2.59 x 10-5. The table came from immunoSEQ multiplex PCR; TCRdb's copy has only in-frame clones and leaves some out. The V and J calls and clone size come from that table; D and trimming were worked out from the DNA. Found here are nearly 35,000 clones, 70% to 90% of them singletons; the top ten hold around 3.5%. The CDR3 has 13 amino acids. The germline CDR1 and CDR2 sequences are SGHDT and YYEEEE. Buffy coats from healthy blood donors served as controls. On this clone itself: Its antigen is undetermined. At one boundary the junction diverges from the germline segment, which might be a read error.

Findings of the study overall: Compared with healthy controls (2/35), patient top clones favored TRBV06 (8/27).

V is TRBV5-6 and J is TRBJ2-1; either TRBD1 or TRBD2 may supply D (5 bases each). The sequencing sample was made of CD4+ T cells from blood buffy coats. The origin of this receptor is a human donor in good health. The CDR3 sequence is CASSPEVGRESIF. The CDR3 bases are TGTGCCAGCAGCCCGGAAGTGGGCAGGGAGTCGATCTTC.